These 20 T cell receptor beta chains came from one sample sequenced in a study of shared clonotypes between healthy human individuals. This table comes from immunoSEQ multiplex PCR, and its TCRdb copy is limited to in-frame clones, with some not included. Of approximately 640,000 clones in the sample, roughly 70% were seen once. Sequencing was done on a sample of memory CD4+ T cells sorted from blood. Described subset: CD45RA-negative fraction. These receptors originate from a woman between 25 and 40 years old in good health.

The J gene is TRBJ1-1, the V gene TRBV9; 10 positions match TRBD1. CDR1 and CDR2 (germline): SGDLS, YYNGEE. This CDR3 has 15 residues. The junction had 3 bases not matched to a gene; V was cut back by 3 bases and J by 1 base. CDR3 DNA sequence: TGTGCCAGCAGCGCAAGACAGGGGGCGAACACTGAAGCTTTCTTT. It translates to CASSARQGANTEAFF.

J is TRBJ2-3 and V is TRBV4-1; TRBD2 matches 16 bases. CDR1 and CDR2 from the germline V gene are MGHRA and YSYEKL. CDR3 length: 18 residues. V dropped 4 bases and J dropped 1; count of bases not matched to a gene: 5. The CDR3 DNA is TGCGCCAGCAGCCCGGGACTAGCGGGAGGGCCCGGCACAGATACGCAGTATTTT. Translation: CASSPGLAGGPGTDTQYF.

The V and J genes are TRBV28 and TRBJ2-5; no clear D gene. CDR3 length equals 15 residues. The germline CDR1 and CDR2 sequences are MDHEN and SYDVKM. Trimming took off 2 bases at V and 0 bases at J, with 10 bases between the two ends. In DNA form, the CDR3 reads TGTGCCAGCAGTTTACCCCGGGCACACCAAGAGACCCAGTACTTC. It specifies CASSLPRAHQETQYF.

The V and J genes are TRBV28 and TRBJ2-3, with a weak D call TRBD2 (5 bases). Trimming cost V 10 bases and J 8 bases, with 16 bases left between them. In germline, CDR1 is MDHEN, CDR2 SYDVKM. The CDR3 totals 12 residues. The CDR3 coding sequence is TGTGCCACCCGGATCCGGAGCGGTACGCAGTATTTT. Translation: CATRIRSGTQYF.

The CDR3, as DNA: TGCGCCAGCAGCTTCGGAAATTGGGACGCCTTCTCCGAAAAACTGTTTTTT. Amino acids: CASSFGNWDAFSEKLFF. The rearrangement uses TRBV5-1 and TRBJ1-4, with TRBD1 as a possible D gene (5 bases). The germline gives CDR1 SGHRS, CDR2 YFSETQ. V was clipped by 2 bases and J by 8 bases, with 22 bases between them. The CDR3 consists of 17 residues.

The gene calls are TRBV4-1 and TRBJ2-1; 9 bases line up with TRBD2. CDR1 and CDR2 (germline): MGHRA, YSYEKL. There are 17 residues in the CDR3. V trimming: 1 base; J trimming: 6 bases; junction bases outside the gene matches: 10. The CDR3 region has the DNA TGCGCCAGCAGCCAAGTTATAGCGGGAGTTTTGGTCAATGAGCAGTTCTTC. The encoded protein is CASSQVIAGVLVNEQFF.

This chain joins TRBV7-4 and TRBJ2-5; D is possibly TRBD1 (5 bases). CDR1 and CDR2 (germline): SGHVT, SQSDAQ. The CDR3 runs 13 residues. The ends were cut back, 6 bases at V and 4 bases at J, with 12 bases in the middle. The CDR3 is CASSLTQVETQYF. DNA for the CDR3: TGTGCCAGCAGTCTAACACAGGTAGAGACCCAGTACTTC.

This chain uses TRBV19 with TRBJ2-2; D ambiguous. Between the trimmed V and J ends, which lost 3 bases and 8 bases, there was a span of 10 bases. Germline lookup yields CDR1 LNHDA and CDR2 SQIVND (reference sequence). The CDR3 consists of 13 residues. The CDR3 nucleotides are TGTGCCAGTAGTATCGAACGGAGAGGGGAGCTGTTTTTT. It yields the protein CASSIERRGELFF.

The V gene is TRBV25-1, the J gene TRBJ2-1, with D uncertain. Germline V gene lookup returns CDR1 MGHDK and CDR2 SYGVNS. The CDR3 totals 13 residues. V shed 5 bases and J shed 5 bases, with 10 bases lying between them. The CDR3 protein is CASSLIDNNEQFF. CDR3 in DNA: TGTGCCAGCAGTCTTATAGACAACAATGAGCAGTTCTTC.

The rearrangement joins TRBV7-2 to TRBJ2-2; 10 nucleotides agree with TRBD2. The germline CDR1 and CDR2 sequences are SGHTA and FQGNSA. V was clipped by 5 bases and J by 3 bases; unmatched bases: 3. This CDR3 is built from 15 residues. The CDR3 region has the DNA TGTGCCAGCAGCCCAGGACTAGCGGACACCGGGGAGCTGTTTTTT. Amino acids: CASSPGLADTGELFF.

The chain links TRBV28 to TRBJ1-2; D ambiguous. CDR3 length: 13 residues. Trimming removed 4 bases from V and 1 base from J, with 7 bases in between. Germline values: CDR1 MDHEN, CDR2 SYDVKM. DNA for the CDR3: TGTGCCAGCAGTTCTAAGCTTAACTATGGCTACACCTTC. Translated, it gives CASSSKLNYGYTF.

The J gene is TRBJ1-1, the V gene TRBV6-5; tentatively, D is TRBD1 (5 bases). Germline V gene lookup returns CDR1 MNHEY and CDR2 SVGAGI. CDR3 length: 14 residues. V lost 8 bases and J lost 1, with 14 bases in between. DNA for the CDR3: TGTGCCAGCGGGCCCGACAGAAAGAACACTGAAGCTTTCTTT. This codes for CASGPDRKNTEAFF.

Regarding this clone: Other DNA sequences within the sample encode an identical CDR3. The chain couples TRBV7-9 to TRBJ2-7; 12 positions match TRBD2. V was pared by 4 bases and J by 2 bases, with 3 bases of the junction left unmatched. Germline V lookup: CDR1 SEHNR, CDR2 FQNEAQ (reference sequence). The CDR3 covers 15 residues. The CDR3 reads CASSSLAGGTYEQYF. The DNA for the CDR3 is TGTGCCAGCAGCTCGCTAGCGGGAGGGACCTACGAGCAGTACTTC.

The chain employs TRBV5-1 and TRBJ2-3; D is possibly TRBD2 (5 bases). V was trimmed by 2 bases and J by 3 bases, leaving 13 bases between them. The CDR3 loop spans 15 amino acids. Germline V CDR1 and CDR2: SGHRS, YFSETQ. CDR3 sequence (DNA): TGCGCCAGCAGCTTTGTGGGAGTGGAGACAGATACGCAGTATTTT. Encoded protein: CASSFVGVETDTQYF.

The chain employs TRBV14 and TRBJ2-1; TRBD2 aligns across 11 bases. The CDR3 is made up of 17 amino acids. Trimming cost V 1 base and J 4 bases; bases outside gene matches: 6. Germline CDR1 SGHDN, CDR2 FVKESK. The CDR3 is CASSQGFGTSGYNEQFF. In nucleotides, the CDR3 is TGTGCCAGCAGCCAAGGGTTTGGGACTAGCGGTTACAATGAGCAGTTCTTC.

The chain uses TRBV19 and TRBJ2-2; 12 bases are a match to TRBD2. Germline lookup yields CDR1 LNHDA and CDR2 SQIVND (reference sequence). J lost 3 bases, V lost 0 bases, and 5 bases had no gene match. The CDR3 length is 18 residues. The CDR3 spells CASSIDSSGRAYTGELFF. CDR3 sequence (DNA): TGTGCCAGTAGTATAGACTCTAGCGGGAGGGCCTACACCGGGGAGCTGTTTTTT.

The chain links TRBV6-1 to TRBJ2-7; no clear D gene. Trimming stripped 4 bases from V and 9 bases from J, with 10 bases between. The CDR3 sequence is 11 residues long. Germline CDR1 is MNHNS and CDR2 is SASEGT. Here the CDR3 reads CASSVGERQYF. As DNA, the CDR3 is TGTGCCAGCAGTGTGGGCGAGCGGCAGTACTTC.

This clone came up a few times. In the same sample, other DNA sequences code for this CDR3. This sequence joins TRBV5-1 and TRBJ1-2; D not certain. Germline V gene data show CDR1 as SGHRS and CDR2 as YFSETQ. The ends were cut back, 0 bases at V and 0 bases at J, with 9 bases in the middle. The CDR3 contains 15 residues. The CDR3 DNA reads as TGCGCCAGCAGCTTGGAGGGTACCACTAACTATGGCTACACCTTC. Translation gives CASSLEGTTNYGYTF.

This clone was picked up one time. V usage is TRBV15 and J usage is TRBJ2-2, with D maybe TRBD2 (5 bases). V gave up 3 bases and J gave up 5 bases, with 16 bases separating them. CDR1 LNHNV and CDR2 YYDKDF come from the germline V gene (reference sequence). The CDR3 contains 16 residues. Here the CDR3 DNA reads TGTGCCACCAGCAGCAACCTACCGGGCGGGACCGGGGAGCTGTTTTTT. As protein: CATSSNLPGGTGELFF.

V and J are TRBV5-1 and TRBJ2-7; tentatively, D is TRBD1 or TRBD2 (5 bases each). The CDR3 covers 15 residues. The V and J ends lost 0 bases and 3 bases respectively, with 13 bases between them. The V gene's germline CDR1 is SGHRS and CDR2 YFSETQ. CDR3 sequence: CASSLAGTYDYEQYF. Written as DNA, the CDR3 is TGCGCCAGCAGCTTGGCCGGGACGTATGACTACGAGCAGTACTTC.